The following is a T cell receptor beta chain sequence with its context. The antigen remains undetermined. Some clones are missing from TCRdb's copy, which holds only in-frame ones; the method was immunoSEQ multiplex PCR. Among around 77,000 clones listed, roughly 84% were seen once. The data are from a study of T cell responses to AZD1222 COVID-19 vaccine. Findings and limits, study-wide: Reports say nearly half of spike-specific TCRs go after unmutated variant regions. Only after the peak T cell response were repertoires sampled.

This sequence originates from an adult in good health. The input for sequencing was peripheral blood, taken on day 0 of AZD1222 vaccination.

CDR3 sequence reads: CASSPTPSGEVENSPLHF. The CDR3 region has the DNA TGCGCCAGCAGCCCCACACCCTCAGGGGAAGTTGAAAATTCACCCCTCCACTTT. The chain couples TRBV4-1 to TRBJ1-6; D perhaps matches TRBD1 (6 bases). The length of the CDR3 is 18 residues. The V gene lost 4 bases and the J gene lost 7 bases, with 23 bases spanning the gap. Germline V gene data show CDR1 as MGHRA and CDR2 as YSYEKL.